The text below deals with one T cell receptor beta chain. These data come from a study of blood T cell repertoires in COVID-19. Trimming removed 1 base from V and 2 bases from J; junction bases left unmatched: 4. Germline V CDR1 and CDR2: SGHTA, FQGNSA. CDR3 size: 17 residues. Libraries were prepared by immunoSEQ multiplex PCR; TCRdb keeps only in-frame clonotypes and omits some of them. The sample yields a few hundred thousand clones, 80% to 90% seen once. The gene calls are TRBV7-2 and TRBJ2-3; 12 positions agree with TRBD2. The TCR was taken from a woman aged 30 to 39 with COVID-19, enrolled during active disease. Specimen: peripheral blood. The chain's CDR3 is CASSLGTSGVLTDTQYF. CDR3 in DNA: TGTGCCAGCAGCTTAGGGACTAGCGGGGTGCTCACAGATACGCAGTATTTT.